This T cell receptor beta chain was documented in a study of T cell repertoires in cytomegalovirus infection. Study details: TCR beta signatures that were public indicated CMV infection and matching HLA type.

This clonotype was detected once. With 1 base removed from V and 1 base from J, the gap between germline ends came to 14 bases. This CDR3 comprises 17 residues. Germline loops: CDR1 MGHRA, CDR2 YSYEKL. MiXCR was run by TCRdb on the reads, yielding one entry per CDR3 protein. The repertoire has 230,000 or so distinct CDR3 sequences, about a sixth of them found once; the top ten carry around 43%. This receptor was obtained from a human donor in good health (CMV status not recorded). Some clones in this sample may be carry-over from other donors' samples. The sample taken for sequencing was CD8+ T cells from PBMCs. V usage is TRBV4-1 and J usage is TRBJ2-1; either TRBD1 or TRBD2 may fit D (6 bases each). The CDR3 sequence: CASSQGTQGGSYNEQFF. Written as DNA, the CDR3 is TGCGCCAGCAGCCAAGGGACACAGGGAGGATCCTACAATGAGCAGTTCTTC.